Below, one T cell receptor beta chain is given with its context. The clone's antigen remains unknown. No base quality values were provided; no much bigger clone lies one nucleotide off. In the prospective study, participants were about 18 to 90 years old, resided in 20 to 30 geographic areas of the United States, and were enrolled through a virtual design. In the prospective study, participants were assigned to cohorts based on the clinical history participants reported in a screening survey and a study questionnaire. For ImmuneRACE Cohort 3, a participant was defined as recovered based on two consecutive negative NP/OP PCR tests, clearance by a healthcare professional, or resolution of symptoms. Each participant in the prospective study had whole blood, serum and a nasopharyngeal or oropharyngeal swab collected by mobile phlebotomists. Additional blood draws and questionnaires over an approximately two-month period could optionally be provided by prospective study participants. Blood samples from the prospective study were shipped frozen or at room temperature prior to DNA extraction.

This sample is drawn from a study of blood T cell repertoires in COVID-19 (dated by TCRdb to 2020 to 2021). Study-wide context: The collaborator samples originated in the United States, Italy and Spain and spanned the acute and convalescent phases of COVID-19. A de-identified subject ID, COVID-19 status, age in years and sex were almost always included in the sample metadata. The prospective study material was composed of cDNA or gDNA derived from T cells, B-cell-depleted T cells, or PBMCs. Subjects who had been exposed to COVID-19, were actively infected with it, or had recovered from it provided the deeply sampled blood TCRbeta repertoires that made up the dataset. The samples were drawn from two sources: the first 160 participants of the ongoing ImmuneRACE study, and fewer than 1,500 subjects contributed by 6 global collaborators. Where HLA class I and class II types were available, the types were taken from metadata supplied by the sample provider, not from assay-based typing. The repertoires were released in a freely available public database meant as a resource for research on the immune response to SARS-CoV-2. Broad study findings and their caveats: The quantity of clinical and demographic metadata differed by source and by participant and was supplied without curation.

The junction carries 19 bases between V and J, which are trimmed by 4 bases and 3 bases respectively. Sequences LNHDA (CDR1) and SQIVND (CDR2) are obtained from the germline V gene (reference sequence). Reading from cysteine to phenylalanine, the CDR3 counts 18 amino acids. The sequence is cut down to CDR3 DNA, 54 bases in frame from base 1. TCRbeta CDR3 regions were amplified from genomic DNA using the immunoSEQ Assay, a bias-controlled multiplex PCR. In the source study's methods: Nucleated cell counts per sample were estimated from amplification of reference gene primers within the assay. Sequence reads were collapsed and filtered to measure the absolute abundance of every unique TCRbeta CDR3 rearrangement. For each sample, productive Simpson clonality was calculated as the square root of Simpson's diversity index over productive rearrangements. TCRdb mirrors the immuneACCESS table, restricted to in-frame sequences. Some clones are absent from its copies; in checked studies, under half trace to an unresolved V gene, and the reason for the others is unknown. V, J and clone size derive from that table, while D and trimming were established from the DNA sequence. Across this sample there are 150,000 or so clones, with about nine tenths seen only once. The leading ten clones occupy roughly 4.3% of the sample.

The source is a man in his fifties who had recovered from COVID-19. The chain is encoded by TRBV19 joined to TRBJ2-6, with the D gene uncertain. The sequenced sample was PBMCs or T cells enriched from blood (not recorded which). The base sequence is TGTGCCAGTAGTACTTATAGAACCGCCGTTGGTGGGGCCAACGTCCTGACTTTC. This sequence encodes CASSTYRTAVGGANVLTF.